The sequence of this T cell receptor beta chain was determined in a study of chemoradiotherapy in HPV16-positive cancers. Study-wide context: Functional T-cell assays on two HPV16-positive patients' cells defined candidate HPV-specific clones and common TCR motifs. Study-wide findings and caveats: Only two HPV16-positive patients supplied the functional HPV-specificity definition.

Libraries were prepared by immunoSEQ multiplex PCR; TCRdb keeps only in-frame clonotypes and omits some of them. The sample lists about 5,800 clones; roughly 88% were seen once. Germline V CDR1 and CDR2: ENHRY, SYGVKD. Losses at the gene ends were 6 bases for V and 3 bases for J; bases not matched to a gene: 8. The CDR3 totals 14 residues. Repertoires were sampled repeatedly during chemoradiotherapy. A remark on this clone: The antigen is unknown.

The clonotype originates from a human donor with HPV-associated anogenital cancer. The specimen comprised blood, sampled from a patient who underwent chemoradiotherapy. The chain has TRBV10-3 and TRBJ2-7; 7 bases map to TRBD1. As DNA, the CDR3 is TGTGCCATCAGAGCCGGGACAGCAGTCTACGAGCAGTACTTC. Its translation: CAIRAGTAVYEQYF.